The 5 T cell receptor beta chains listed next were all sequenced from one sample in a study of cytotoxic CD8 clonotypes in ibrutinib-treated CLL. TCRdb keeps only in-frame clones here, not all; method: immunoSEQ multiplex PCR. The repertoire holds around 9,600 clones, over 60% seen once, with 15% to 20% in the top ten. The material sequenced was PBMCs, taken before ibrutinib treatment. These receptors were taken from a human donor with chronic lymphocytic leukemia.

J is TRBJ1-1 and V is TRBV10-3; no reliable D call. From germline, CDR1 is ENHRY and CDR2 SYGVKD. Trimming left V 11 bases short and J 0 bases short, with 10 bases between. This CDR3 has 12 amino acids. In DNA, the CDR3 is TGTGCCGCCGGGCAGATGAACACTGAAGCTTTCTTT. Translating gives CAAGQMNTEAFF.

This chain connects TRBV7-2 to TRBJ2-7; 10 bases line up with TRBD2. After removal of 0 bases from V and 2 bases from J, the junction contained 4 bases not matched to a gene. The CDR3 contains 16 residues. Germline CDR1 is SGHTA and CDR2 is FQGNSA. The CDR3, as DNA: TGTGCCAGCAGCTTAGCTAGCGGGGGGAACCCCTACGAGCAGTACTTC. It translates to CASSLASGGNPYEQYF.

The chain joins TRBV19 to TRBJ2-3; TRBD1 matches at 9 bases. V trimming: 7 bases; J trimming: 1 base; junction bases outside the gene matches: 6. The germline CDR1 and CDR2 sequences are LNHDA and SQIVND (reference sequence). The CDR3 runs 15 residues. The CDR3 nucleotides read TGTGCCAGTACCTGGACAGGGGTCCGCACAGATACGCAGTATTTT. Translated: CASTWTGVRTDTQYF.

The J gene is TRBJ2-2, the V gene TRBV9, with 12 bases that match TRBD2. This CDR3 region has 17 residues. After removal of 3 bases from V and 6 bases from J, the junction contained 9 bases not matched to a gene. CDR1 and CDR2 (germline): SGDLS, YYNGEE. The CDR3 DNA reads as TGTGCCAGCAGCGCCCCAGTCACTAGCGGGGGGTCCGGGGAGCTGTTTTTT. Its translation is CASSAPVTSGGSGELFF.

This clone is medium-sized. This chain connects TRBV2 to TRBJ1-1, with a weak D call TRBD1 (5 bases). CDR1 is SNHLY and CDR2 is FYNNEI in the germline V gene. The germline V and J ends were trimmed by 0 bases and 4 bases, with 21 bases remaining between them. The length of the CDR3 is 18 residues. The CDR3 is CASSEARGTTRGSTEAFF. The CDR3 region has the DNA TGTGCCAGCAGTGAAGCGCGAGGGACCACCAGAGGGAGCACTGAAGCTTTCTTT.